This T cell receptor (beta chain) is drawn from a study of blood T cell repertoires in COVID-19. A single count supports this clone. The CDR3 covers 16 residues. CDR1 is SGHDN and CDR2 is FVKESK in the germline V gene. Trimming stripped 0 bases from V and 11 bases from J, with 22 bases between. Participants came from some 23 US areas, aged about 18 to 89 years. Recovery meant two consecutive negative NP/OP PCR tests, professional clearance, or resolved symptoms. Sequencing was performed with immunoSEQ multiplex PCR; in TCRdb, only in-frame clones are kept and a portion is missing. The table lists fewer than 200,000 clones, under 90% of them singletons.

The chain combines TRBV14 with TRBJ1-1, with D possibly being TRBD1 (5 bases). This receptor was obtained from a man aged 50 to 59 who had recovered from COVID-19. The sample was PBMCs or T cells enriched from blood (not recorded which). CDR3 protein: CASSQDPADTVVAAFF. The CDR3 DNA reads TGTGCCAGCAGCCAAGATCCTGCGGACACCGTGGTTGCGGCTTTCTTT.